The 16 T cell receptor beta chains listed next were all sequenced from one sample in a study of blood T cell repertoires in COVID-19. Profiling relied on immunoSEQ multiplex PCR, and the TCRdb table lists in-frame clones only, not all of them. Of about 380,000 clones in the sample, about 80% were seen once. Material for sequencing was peripheral blood. Receptor source: a human donor with acute or convalescent COVID-19. The donor label of this sample is uncertain.

V usage is TRBV18 and J usage is TRBJ2-3; possibly TRBD2 for D (6 bases). CDR3 length: 15 amino acids. V was trimmed by 5 bases and J by 2 bases, leaving 14 bases between them. Germline V gives CDR1 KGHSH, CDR2 LQKENI. The CDR3 nucleotides read TGTGCCAGCTCAAAAGCCGGGAGCTCCACAGATACGCAGTATTTT. This sequence encodes CASSKAGSSTDTQYF.

The V call is TRBV13, the J call TRBJ1-6; 7 bases are shared with TRBD1. Germline CDR1 and CDR2: PRHDT and FYEKMQ (reference sequence). J gave up 8 bases and V 5 bases, and 12 bases lay outside the gene matches. The CDR3 extends over 16 amino acids. Here the CDR3 reads CASSPGQPVFYSPLHF. CDR3 nucleotides: TGTGCCAGCAGCCCGGGACAGCCGGTTTTTTATTCACCCCTCCACTTT.

This clone was seen only once. This chain uses TRBV28 with TRBJ2-2; D unresolved. This CDR3 region has 12 residues. Trimming pared 2 bases from V and 5 bases from J, leaving 3 bases between. CDR1 is MDHEN, CDR2 SYDVKM, per germline. This CDR3 is CASSLTTGELFF. The CDR3, as DNA: TGTGCCAGCAGTTTAACAACCGGGGAGCTGTTTTTT.

The table lists this clone with a count of one. At one end the junction does not follow the germline gene, possibly because of a read error. The chain combines TRBV5-8 with TRBJ2-1; 12 bases map to TRBD2. The germline V gene has CDR1 SGHTS and CDR2 YDEGEE. The CDR3 length is 11 residues. The CDR3 nucleotides read TGTGCCAGCAGCGCGGGACTAGCGGGTATCTTC. Amino acids: CASSAGLAGIF.

The gene calls are TRBV5-4 and TRBJ2-5; weak D call: TRBD1 (6 bases). Germline-derived CDR1 and CDR2 are SGHNT and YYREEE (reference sequence). V was trimmed by 2 bases and J by 4 bases, leaving 9 bases between them. CDR3 length: 13 residues. The CDR3 coding sequence is TGTGCCAGCAGCTTTGGACAGCCAGAGACCCAGTACTTC. It is translated as CASSFGQPETQYF.

J is TRBJ1-1 and V is TRBV5-6, with a tentative D call TRBD1 (6 bases). Trimming removed 4 bases at V and 0 bases at J, with 13 bases between. The germline CDR1 and CDR2 sequences are SGHDT and YYEEEE. The CDR3 is made up of 15 amino acids. This CDR3 reads CASSPLDSMNTEAFF. The CDR3 DNA follows: TGTGCCAGCAGCCCCCTGGACAGTATGAACACTGAAGCTTTCTTT.

The V gene is TRBV19, the J gene TRBJ1-1; the D is unclear. This CDR3 has 14 amino acids. The V end was cut by 1 base, the J end by 1 base, with 7 bases between. Germline assignment: CDR1 LNHDA and CDR2 SQIVND (reference sequence). The DNA for the CDR3 is TGTGCCAGTAGTATAGGAACAGCGAACACTGAAGCTTTCTTT. This translates into CASSIGTANTEAFF.

The chain is built from TRBV11-2 and TRBJ1-1; D call uncertain. CDR3 length: 16 amino acids. The germline gives CDR1 SGHAT, CDR2 FQNNGV. Trimming stripped 3 bases from V and 3 bases from J, with 17 bases between. The DNA of the CDR3 is TGTGCCAGCAGCTTGAGAGGAGGGTTCGAAGACACTGAAGCTTTCTTT. This encodes CASSLRGGFEDTEAFF. The whole variable domain, remainder taken from reference TRBV11-2 and TRBJ1-1, is EAGVAQSPRYKIIEKRQSVAFWCNPISGHATLYWYQQILGQGPKLLIQFQNNGVVDDSQLPKDRFSAERLKGVDSTLKIQPAKLEDSAVYLCASSLRGGFEDTEAFFGQGTRLTVV.

The chain couples TRBV28 to TRBJ1-1, with D tentatively TRBD1 (6 bases). Germline V gene sequence: CDR1 MDHEN, CDR2 SYDVKM. V was cut by 5 bases and J by 4 bases, with 11 bases left in between. This CDR3 spans 13 amino acids. The CDR3 sequence: CASSPNRVTEAFF. The CDR3 DNA follows: TGTGCCAGCAGTCCCAACAGGGTCACTGAAGCTTTCTTT.

V and J are TRBV21-1 and TRBJ1-1; the DNA was not used to check the table's D call, TRBD1. TRBV21-1 is tagged as a pseudogene. The CDR3 extends over 14 amino acids. This chain's CDR3 is CASSKVQGIDKAFF. The CDR3 bases are TGTGCCAGCAGCAAAGTACAGGGGATCGATAAAGCTTTCTTT.

The CDR3 bases are TGTGCCATCAGTCCTAGCCTCGGTACCGGGGAGCTGTTTTTT. It translates to CAISPSLGTGELFF. The rearrangement uses TRBV10-3 and TRBJ2-2; possible D gene TRBD2, 5 bases. Trimming removed 5 bases from V and 5 bases from J, with 12 bases in between. The CDR3 extends over 14 amino acids. CDR1 and CDR2 (germline): ENHRY, SYGVKD.

As concerns this clone: Different DNA sequences within this sample yield the same CDR3. The rearrangement joins TRBV18 to TRBJ2-2; no definite D call. V gave up 0 bases and J gave up 1 base, with 3 bases separating them. CDR1 and CDR2 (germline): KGHSH, LQKENI. This CDR3 has 14 amino acids. CDR3: CASSPPRNTGELFF. DNA for the CDR3: TGTGCCAGCTCACCACCCCGGAACACCGGGGAGCTGTTTTTT.

There are a few counts of this clone. The chain has TRBV5-4 and TRBJ2-5, with D maybe TRBD2 (5 bases). In germline, CDR1 is SGHNT, CDR2 YYREEE (reference sequence). Deletions cut 0 bases from V and 3 bases from J, with 6 bases between. This CDR3 contains 13 residues. The CDR3: CASSLVGEETQYF. As DNA, the CDR3 is TGTGCCAGCAGCTTGGTCGGGGAAGAGACCCAGTACTTC.

A few counts support this clone. The J gene is TRBJ2-5, the V gene TRBV11-2; 10 positions match TRBD2. CDR3 length equals 15 residues. V trimming: 4 bases; J trimming: 9 bases; junction bases outside the gene matches: 11. In germline, CDR1 is SGHAT, CDR2 FQNNGV. The CDR3 bases are TGTGCCAGCAGCTCTGAACCTAGCGGGGGCTTGGCCCAGTACTTC. Amino acid sequence: CASSSEPSGGLAQYF.

This clone has only a few counts. This sample includes further DNA sequences coding for the same CDR3. The V gene is TRBV30, the J gene TRBJ1-1, with D perhaps matching TRBD1 (6 bases). The CDR3 has 13 residues. Looked up from germline, CDR1 is GTSNPN and CDR2 is SVGIG (reference sequence). The germline V and J ends were trimmed by 0 bases and 3 bases, with 8 bases remaining between them. The CDR3: CAWSVGGDTEAFF. The CDR3 bases are TGTGCCTGGAGTGTAGGGGGGGACACTGAAGCTTTCTTT.

V is TRBV24-1 and J is TRBJ1-2, with TRBD1 matching 8 bases. J was trimmed by 4 bases and V by 5 bases; bases with no gene match: 14. The V gene's germline CDR1 is KGHDR and CDR2 SFDVKD. The CDR3 is 17 residues long. The CDR3: CATSGGTGGVGPYGYTF. Written as DNA, the CDR3 is TGTGCCACCAGTGGTGGGACAGGCGGAGTTGGGCCCTATGGCTACACCTTC.